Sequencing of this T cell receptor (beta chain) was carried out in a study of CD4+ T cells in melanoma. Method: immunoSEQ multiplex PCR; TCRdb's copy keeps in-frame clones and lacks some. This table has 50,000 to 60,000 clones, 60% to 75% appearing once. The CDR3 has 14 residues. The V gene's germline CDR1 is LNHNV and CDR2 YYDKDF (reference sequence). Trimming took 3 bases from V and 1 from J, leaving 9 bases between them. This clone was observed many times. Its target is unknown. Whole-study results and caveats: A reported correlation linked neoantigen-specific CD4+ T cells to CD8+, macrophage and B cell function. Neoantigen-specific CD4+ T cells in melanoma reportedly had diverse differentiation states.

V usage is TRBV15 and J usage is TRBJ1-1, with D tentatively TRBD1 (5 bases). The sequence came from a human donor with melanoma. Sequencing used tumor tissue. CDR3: CATSSSTGNTEAFF. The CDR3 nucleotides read TGTGCCACCAGCAGTTCAACAGGGAACACTGAAGCTTTCTTT.